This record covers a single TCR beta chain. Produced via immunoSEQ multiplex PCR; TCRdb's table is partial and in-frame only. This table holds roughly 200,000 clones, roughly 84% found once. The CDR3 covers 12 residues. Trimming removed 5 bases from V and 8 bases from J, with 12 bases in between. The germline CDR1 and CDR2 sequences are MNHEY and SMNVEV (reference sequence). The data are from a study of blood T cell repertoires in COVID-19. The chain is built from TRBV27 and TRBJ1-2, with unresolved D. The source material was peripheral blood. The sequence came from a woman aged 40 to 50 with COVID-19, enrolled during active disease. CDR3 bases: TGTGCCAGCAGTCCGGGGTCTCGGGGCTACACCTTC. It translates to CASSPGSRGYTF.